This T cell receptor (beta chain) was recovered during a study of shared clonotypes between healthy human individuals. Of note for this clone: An end of the junction does not agree with germline; a read error may underlie this.

TCRdb's table, derived via immunoSEQ multiplex PCR, lists solely in-frame clones and lacks some. The repertoire has roughly 1,800,000 clones, 85% to 95% of them found once; the top ten carry approximately 1%. Naivety among CD8 cells was defined by CD45RO negativity and positive CCR7 selection, thereby excluding terminally differentiated effector memory CD45RA+ cells. The sequencing sample was made of naive CD8+ T cells sorted from blood. The sequence came from a man between 18 and 35 years old in good health.

The CDR3, as DNA: TGTGCCAGTTCAAACGAGGGCAACCAGCCCCAGCATTTT. Translated, it gives CASSNEGNQPQHF. The V gene is TRBV28, the J gene TRBJ1-5; D is uncertain. CDR3 size: 13 residues. Germline V gives CDR1 MDHEN, CDR2 SYDVKM.